The 14 T cell receptor beta chains given below trace back to one sample, sequenced in a study of cytomegalovirus exposure and HLA in healthy donors. Here immunoSEQ multiplex PCR was the method, and the copy in TCRdb shows in-frame clones only, minus some. The data show some 170,000 clones, with around nine tenths seen just once and roughly 2.6% held by the top ten. The sample consisted of PBMCs. The origin of the receptors is a man in his late teens or twenties in good health and CMV-seropositive.

The chain couples TRBV6-5 to TRBJ2-7; D gene ambiguous. Germline CDR1 MNHEY, CDR2 SVGAGI. V was cut by 4 bases and J by 4 bases, with 5 bases left in between. The CDR3 consists of 11 residues. The CDR3 sequence: CASSFQYEQYF. CDR3 nucleotides: TGTGCCAGCAGTTTCCAGTACGAGCAGTACTTC.

The rearrangement joins TRBV5-3 to TRBJ2-1, with 8 bases identical to TRBD1. TRBV5-3 is an ORF, with its function uncertain. Trimming at V came to 4 bases and at J to 8 bases, leaving 8 bases not matched to a gene. This CDR3 is built from 14 residues. The CDR3 here is CARSPSDRGHEQFF. The CDR3 coding sequence is TGTGCCAGAAGCCCCTCCGACAGGGGCCATGAGCAGTTCTTC.

Here the CDR3 DNA reads TGTGCCAGCAGTCCCAGGGACTCCAGGAATGGGTCACCCCTCCACTTT. The encoded protein is CASSPRDSRNGSPLHF. The chain joins TRBV9 to TRBJ1-6; D might be TRBD1 (5 bases). Trimming pared 5 bases from V and 10 bases from J, leaving 22 bases between. Germline CDR1 reads SGDLS; CDR2 reads YYNGEE. CDR3 length: 16 amino acids. The whole variable domain, filled in from reference TRBV9 and TRBJ1-6, reads DSGVTQTPKHLITATGQRVTLRCSPRSGDLSVYWYQQSLDQGLQFLIQYYNGEERAKGNILERFSAQQFPDLHSELNLSSLELGDSALYFCASSPRDSRNGSPLHFGNGTRLTVT.

V and J are TRBV4-3 and TRBJ1-2, with 11 bases lining up with TRBD1. CDR3 size: 17 residues. From germline, CDR1 is LGHNA and CDR2 YSLEER. V lost 1 base, J lost 4 bases, and 8 bases stayed unmatched. The CDR3 DNA is TGCGCCAGCAGCCAAGGGATTGGACAGGGGGCTGGCTATGGCTACACCTTC. It encodes CASSQGIGQGAGYGYTF.

The rearrangement joins TRBV7-2 to TRBJ2-3; D call uncertain. V gave up 5 bases and J gave up 2 bases, with 5 bases separating them. The CDR3 is 12 amino acids. In germline, CDR1 is SGHTA, CDR2 FQGNSA. CDR3 coding DNA: TGTGCCAGCAGCCTATTCACAGATACGCAGTATTTT. Translating gives CASSLFTDTQYF.

The J gene is TRBJ2-2, the V gene TRBV7-3; 9 nucleotides match TRBD1. Germline lookup yields CDR1 SGHTA and CDR2 FQGTGA. The CDR3 runs 15 residues. J gave up 3 bases and V 4 bases, and 3 bases lay outside the gene matches. CDR3 in amino acids: CASSSTGGDTGELFF. The DNA for the CDR3 is TGTGCCAGCAGCTCAACAGGGGGCGACACCGGGGAGCTGTTTTTT.

As concerns this clone: This CDR3 is also generated by other DNA sequences in the sample. The J gene is TRBJ1-2, the V gene TRBV27; 7 nucleotides match TRBD1. This CDR3 region has 12 residues. V lost 6 bases, J lost 5 bases, and 3 bases stayed unmatched. From germline, CDR1 is MNHEY and CDR2 SMNVEV (reference sequence). The CDR3 reads CASSLQGYGYTF. The CDR3 DNA sequence: TGTGCCAGCAGCTTACAGGGGTATGGCTACACCTTC.

This clone was observed a single time. This chain uses TRBV28 with TRBJ2-1, with a weak D call TRBD2 (5 bases). The CDR3 sequence is 16 residues long. Trimming took 2 bases from V and 0 from J, leaving 11 bases between them. Germline V gives CDR1 MDHEN, CDR2 SYDVKM. This chain's CDR3 is CASSLAWRSSYNEQFF. CDR3 nucleotide sequence: TGTGCCAGCAGTTTAGCGTGGAGGAGCTCCTACAATGAGCAGTTCTTC.

This clone was found a few times. The chain is built from TRBV9 and TRBJ2-1, with 8 bases matching TRBD1. The CDR3 extends over 16 amino acids. The germline CDR1 and CDR2 sequences are SGDLS and YYNGEE. The ends lost 4 bases at V and 6 bases at J; junction bases unmatched: 12. CDR3 amino acids: CASSPGGGVLINEQFF. DNA for the CDR3: TGTGCCAGCAGCCCAGGGGGCGGGGTACTGATCAATGAGCAGTTCTTC.

The chain has TRBV9 and TRBJ1-4; no clear D gene. The germline V gene encodes CDR1 SGDLS and CDR2 YYNGEE. The CDR3 loop spans 12 amino acids. V gave up 4 bases and J gave up 8 bases, with 9 bases separating them. CDR3 bases: TGTGCCAGCAGCCAGACGGGAGAAAAACTGTTTTTT. Its protein is CASSQTGEKLFF.

The chain links TRBV7-8 to TRBJ2-7; 15 bases are shared with TRBD2. The trim removed 1 base at V and 5 bases at J, leaving 12 bases unmatched. The CDR3 extends over 19 amino acids. Germline V gene data show CDR1 as SGHVS and CDR2 as FQNEAQ. In DNA, the CDR3 is TGTGCCAGCAGCTTAGTTGGGACTAGCGGGAGGAGTCAAATCGACGAGCAGTACTTC. Its translation is CASSLVGTSGRSQIDEQYF.

The J gene is TRBJ2-7, the V gene TRBV19, with D possibly TRBD2 on 5 matching bases. Trimming pared 3 bases from V and 5 bases from J, leaving 20 bases between. The germline V gene encodes CDR1 LNHDA and CDR2 SQIVND (reference sequence). The CDR3 loop spans 16 amino acids. The CDR3 reads CASSMGPLASRDEQYF. DNA of the CDR3: TGTGCCAGTAGTATGGGCCCCCTAGCCAGTAGAGACGAGCAGTACTTC.

This rearrangement joins TRBV5-8 to TRBJ1-3, with 11 bases lining up with TRBD1. The germline V gene encodes CDR1 SGHTS and CDR2 YDEGEE. This CDR3 region has 15 residues. The junction had 2 bases not matched to a gene; V was cut back by 6 bases and J by 0 bases. Here the CDR3 DNA reads TGTGCCAGCACGGGACAGGGGGGCTCTGGAAACACCATATATTTT. Translation gives CASTGQGGSGNTIYF.

The chain joins TRBV19 to TRBJ1-5; D not resolved. Germline assignment: CDR1 LNHDA and CDR2 SQIVND (reference sequence). The V end was cut by 5 bases, the J end by 9 bases, with 14 bases between. The CDR3 is 13 residues long. The CDR3 region has the DNA TGTGCCAGTAGTTCCCTTCAGCCGGGGCCCCAGCATTTT. This codes for CASSSLQPGPQHF.